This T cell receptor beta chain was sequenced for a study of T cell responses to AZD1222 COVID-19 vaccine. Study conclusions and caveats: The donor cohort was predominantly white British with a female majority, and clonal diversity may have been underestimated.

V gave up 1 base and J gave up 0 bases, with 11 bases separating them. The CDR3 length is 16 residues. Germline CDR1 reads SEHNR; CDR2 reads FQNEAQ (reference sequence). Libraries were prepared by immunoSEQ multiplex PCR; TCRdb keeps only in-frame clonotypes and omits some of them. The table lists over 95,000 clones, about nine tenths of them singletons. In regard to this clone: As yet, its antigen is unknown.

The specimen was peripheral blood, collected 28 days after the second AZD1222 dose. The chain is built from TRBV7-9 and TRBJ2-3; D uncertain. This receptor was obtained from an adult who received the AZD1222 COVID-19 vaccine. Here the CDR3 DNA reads TGTGCCAGCAGCTTAGTGCACCTCGTCAGCACAGATACGCAGTATTTT. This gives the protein CASSLVHLVSTDTQYF.